The rows below give T cell receptor beta chains drawn from one sample of a study of lymphopenia after photon versus proton radiotherapy. Assay: immunoSEQ multiplex PCR; the TCRdb copy retains only in-frame clones and omits some. The sample yields 50,000 to 70,000 clones, 87% seen once. Sequencing used peripheral blood, obtained from a patient treated with proton-based radiotherapy. The receptors stem from a man at least 80 years old with esophageal cancer. Each CDR3 is given with its conserved first and last residue. A D gene is named only where the DNA matches it firmly. The listing skips clone size in some rows; elsewhere it reads once, few, many or a size class.

V: TRBV7-8
size: .
J: TRBJ2-3
D: TRBD2
CDR3: CATTDLAGGTDTQYF
DNA: TGTGCCACCACCGACCTAGCGGGAGGCACAGATACGCAGTATTTT

V: TRBV5-6
size: .
J: TRBJ1-3
D: .
CDR3: CASSLGQVRFSGNTIYF
DNA: TGTGCCAGCAGCCTCGGGCAGGTTAGATTTTCTGGAAACACCATATATTTT

V: TRBV11-2
size: few
J: TRBJ2-5
D: .
CDR3: CASSLVSVQGETQYF
DNA: TGTGCCAGCAGCTTAGTGTCGGTTCAAGGAGAGACCCAGTACTTC

V: TRBV9
size: .
J: TRBJ2-6
D: .
CDR3: CASSASGRRASGANVLTF
DNA: TGTGCCAGCAGCGCTTCGGGACGGCGAGCCTCTGGGGCCAACGTCCTGACTTTC

V: TRBV5-4
size: .
J: TRBJ1-4
D: TRBD1
CDR3: CATTGGANEKLFF
DNA: TGTGCCACCACAGGGGGAGCTAATGAAAAACTGTTTTTT

V: TRBV15
size: .
J: TRBJ2-3
D: TRBD2
CDR3: CATSRGTSGSGVDTQYF
DNA: TGTGCCACCAGCAGAGGGACTAGCGGGAGTGGGGTAGATACGCAGTATTTT

V: TRBV9
size: .
J: TRBJ2-1
D: TRBD2
CDR3: CASSGGSGRAFEQFF
DNA: TGTGCCAGCAGCGGAGGGAGCGGGAGGGCCTTTGAGCAGTTCTTC

V: TRBV30
size: .
J: TRBJ2-7
D: .
CDR3: CAWSGGNPSYEQYF
DNA: TGTGCCTGGAGTGGAGGGAACCCTTCCTACGAGCAGTACTTC

V: TRBV10-1
size: .
J: TRBJ2-3
D: TRBD1
CDR3: CASSEGTGGDTQYF
DNA: TGCGCCAGCAGTGAGGGGACAGGAGGGGATACGCAGTATTTT

V: TRBV18
size: once
J: TRBJ2-7
D: .
CDR3: CASSLLTDSTGEQYF
DNA: TGTGCCAGCTCACTCTTGACGGATTCGACGGGGGAGCAGTACTTC

V: TRBV9
size: .
J: TRBJ2-7
D: .
CDR3: CASSSSGGLINVGEQYF
DNA: TGTGCCAGCAGCTCCTCAGGGGGACTTATAAACGTAGGCGAGCAGTACTTC

V: TRBV5-1
size: .
J: TRBJ2-5
D: TRBD1
CDR3: CASSLEGQGWETQYF
DNA: TGCGCCAGCAGCTTGGAGGGACAGGGCTGGGAGACCCAGTACTTC

V: TRBV7-2
size: few
J: TRBJ2-7
D: .
CDR3: CASSPNIPYEQYF
DNA: TGTGCCAGCAGCCCGAATATCCCCTACGAGCAGTACTTC

V: TRBV19
size: .
J: TRBJ2-3
D: .
CDR3: CASRGRGTDTQYF
DNA: TGTGCCAGTAGAGGCAGGGGTACAGATACGCAGTATTTT

V: TRBV7-9
size: .
J: TRBJ1-2
D: .
CDR3: CASSSSGTNYGYTF
DNA: TGTGCCAGCAGCTCATCCGGGACTAACTATGGCTACACCTTC